A single TCR beta chain is shown here with its context. The antigen is undetermined. The sample belongs to a study of blood T cells in healthy people across ages. PCR was performed a second time for roughly 6 to 12 cycles using a sample-barcoded 5' primer and a J-beta primer mix. MiXCR, applied by TCRdb to the 5' RACE reads, yields one record per CDR3 protein. This table holds hundreds of thousands of distinct CDR3 sequences, approximately 30% found once. The germline gives CDR1 KGHDR, CDR2 SFDVKD. The CDR3 is made up of 16 amino acids. V trimming: 2 bases; J trimming: 4 bases; junction bases outside the gene matches: 6. Whole-study results and caveats: Roughly linearly, TCR beta diversity per million T cells fell as age increased. Unsorted PBMCs blocked a conclusive comparison of naive and antigen-experienced cells.

Isolated per sample were at least 6 million PBMCs. This sequence was found in a woman older than 75 in good health. The chain recombines TRBV24-1 with TRBJ2-3, with 9 positions matching TRBD1. Source material: blood. The CDR3 region is CATSDYRGRPADTQYF. DNA for the CDR3: TGTGCCACCAGTGATTACAGGGGGCGCCCCGCAGATACGCAGTATTTT.